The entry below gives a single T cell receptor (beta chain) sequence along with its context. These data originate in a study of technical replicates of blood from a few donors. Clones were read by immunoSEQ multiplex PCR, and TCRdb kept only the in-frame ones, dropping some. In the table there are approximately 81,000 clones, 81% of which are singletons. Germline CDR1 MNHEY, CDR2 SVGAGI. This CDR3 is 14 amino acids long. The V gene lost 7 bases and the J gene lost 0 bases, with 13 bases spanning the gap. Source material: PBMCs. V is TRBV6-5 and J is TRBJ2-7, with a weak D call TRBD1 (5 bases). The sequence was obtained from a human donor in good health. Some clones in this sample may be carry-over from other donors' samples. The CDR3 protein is CASKERTSSYEQYF. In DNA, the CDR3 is TGTGCCAGCAAGGAACGGACATCCTCCTACGAGCAGTACTTC.